The 27 T cell receptor beta chains in this list originate from one sample, sequenced in a study of neurological immune-mediated disorders. TCRdb reprocessed the 5' RACE reads via MiXCR and lists one record per CDR3 protein. The table lists tens of thousands of distinct CDR3 sequences, roughly 15% of them singletons, with about 28% in the top ten. The sequenced sample was PBMCs. All receptors come from a man between 65 and 79 years old in good health.

This clonotype was recorded a few times. The gene calls are TRBV28 and TRBJ2-3; 8 bases are a match to TRBD1. The length of the CDR3 is 15 residues. With 7 bases clipped from V and 2 bases from J, the junction kept 8 bases outside the gene matches. Per germline, CDR1 MDHEN and CDR2 SYDVKM. In DNA, the CDR3 is TGTGCCAGCACCCGGGCGGGACAGGCCACAGATACGCAGTATTTT. This translates into CASTRAGQATDTQYF.

This clonotype was counted at least ten times. The chain carries TRBV10-3 and TRBJ2-3; D may be TRBD1 (6 bases). Per the germline V gene, CDR1 is ENHRY and CDR2 is SYGVKD. The CDR3 is 14 amino acids. V was clipped by 5 bases and J by 6 bases, with 15 bases between them. DNA for the CDR3: TGTGCCATCAGTCCAGGGGTGGGTTTGGATACGCAGTATTTT. Translating it yields CAISPGVGLDTQYF.

This clonotype was observed many times. The CDR3 region has the DNA TGTGCCAGCCGCGAAAGCACAGATACGCAGTATTTT. Translation: CASRESTDTQYF. This sequence joins TRBV5-6 and TRBJ2-3; D unresolved. This CDR3 region has 12 residues. The germline V gene has CDR1 SGHDT and CDR2 YYEEEE. Trimming cost V 7 bases and J 0 bases, with 6 bases left between them.

This clonotype was recorded at least ten times. The chain joins TRBV5-6 to TRBJ1-1; possibly TRBD1 for D (5 bases). CDR3 length equals 15 residues. Germline V gene sequence: CDR1 SGHDT, CDR2 YYEEEE. V shed 0 bases and J shed 5 bases, with 14 bases lying between them. The CDR3 here is CASSLVSLGDTEAFF. For the CDR3, the DNA is TGTGCCAGCAGCTTGGTCAGTTTAGGGGATACTGAAGCTTTCTTT. The whole variable domain, filled in from reference TRBV5-6 and TRBJ1-1, reads DAGVTQSPTHLIKTRGQQVTLRCSPKSGHDTVSWYQQALGQGPQFIFQYYEEEERQRGNFPDRFSGHQFPNYSSELNVNALLLGDSALYLCASSLVSLGDTEAFFGQGTRLTVV.

This clonotype was seen many times. The J gene is TRBJ2-7, the V gene TRBV5-1; D gene unclear. The CDR3 has 12 residues. In germline, CDR1 is SGHRS, CDR2 YFSETQ. Trimming took off 0 bases at V and 4 bases at J, with 5 bases between the two ends. Written as DNA, the CDR3 is TGCGCCAGCAGCTTGGAGGGATACGAGCAGTACTTC. Translating gives CASSLEGYEQYF. Combining the CDR3 with reference TRBV5-1 and TRBJ2-7 gives the whole variable domain KAGVTQTPRYLIKTRGQQVTLSCSPISGHRSVSWYQQTPGQGLQFLFEYFSETQRNKGNFPGRFSGRQFSNSRSEMNVSTLELGDSALYLCASSLEGYEQYFGPGTRLTVT.

This clonotype has ten or more counts. The chain uses TRBV7-2 and TRBJ2-3, with D perhaps matching TRBD2 (6 bases). This CDR3 has 16 residues. V lost 1 base to trimming and J lost 3 bases, with 14 bases between them. Germline CDR1 and CDR2: SGHTA and FQGNSA. The CDR3 sequence: CASSLGVLARTDTQYF. In nucleotides, the CDR3 is TGTGCCAGCAGCTTAGGGGTCCTAGCGAGGACAGATACGCAGTATTTT.

This clonotype was observed at least ten times. CDR3 sequence: CASSFKSSYEQYF. DNA of the CDR3: TGCGCCAGCAGCTTTAAGAGCTCCTACGAGCAGTACTTC. J is TRBJ2-7 and V is TRBV5-1; unclear D gene. V lost 2 bases to trimming and J lost 0 bases, with 6 bases between them. Germline V lookup: CDR1 SGHRS, CDR2 YFSETQ. The CDR3 has 13 residues.

This clonotype has ten or more counts. V usage is TRBV10-3 and J usage is TRBJ1-1; the D is unclear. V was trimmed by 7 bases and J by 1 base, leaving 10 bases between them. The CDR3 covers 13 residues. Germline assignment: CDR1 ENHRY and CDR2 SYGVKD. In nucleotides, the CDR3 is TGTGCCATCACCTCTGGACCGAACACTGAAGCTTTCTTT. Its protein product is CAITSGPNTEAFF.

Of note for this clonotype: This may come from a read error, since a much larger clone is one base off. The chain combines TRBV20-1 with TRBJ2-5; TRBD2 is a possible D gene (7 bases). The CDR3 is 16 amino acids. CDR1 and CDR2 from the germline V gene are DFQATT and SNEGSKA (reference sequence). Here the CDR3 reads CGASLHGGPFQETQYF. Written as DNA, the CDR3 is TGCGGTGCTAGCCTACACGGGGGGCCCTTCCAAGAGACCCAGTACTTC.

Remarks on this clonotype: The junction does not match germline at one end; this may be a read error. V usage is TRBV7-2 and J usage is TRBJ2-2; a weak D match, TRBD2 (5 bases). The germline V gene encodes CDR1 SGHTA and CDR2 FQGNSA. The CDR3 is 15 amino acids. CDR3 bases: TGTGCCAGCAGCTTAGATGGACTGAACACCTGGGAGCTGTTTTTT. Amino acids: CASSLDGLNTWELFF.

This clonotype has ten or more counts. The genes are TRBV28 and TRBJ2-3; TRBD2 matches 15 bases. The length of the CDR3 is 18 residues. With V trimmed by 5 bases and J by 0 bases, 6 bases remained unmatched. Germline loops: CDR1 MDHEN, CDR2 SYDVKM. The CDR3 sequence: CASSQGLAGGTSTDTQYF. Here the CDR3 DNA reads TGTGCCAGCAGTCAGGGACTAGCGGGGGGAACTAGCACAGATACGCAGTATTTT.

This clonotype was counted at least ten times. V usage is TRBV3-1 and J usage is TRBJ2-3; 11 nucleotides line up with TRBD1. The trim removed 4 bases at V and 3 bases at J, leaving 6 bases unmatched. This CDR3 region has 16 residues. CDR1 and CDR2 (germline): LGHDT, YNNKEL (reference sequence). The CDR3 DNA reads TGTGCCAGCAGCCGTTGGACAGGGGGCAGGACAGATACGCAGTATTTT. Translating gives CASSRWTGGRTDTQYF.

This clonotype was observed at least ten times. V and J are TRBV6-6 and TRBJ1-2; D unresolved. V was clipped by 9 bases and J by 7 bases, with 15 bases between them. The CDR3 is 12 amino acids. The germline gives CDR1 MNHNY, CDR2 SVGAGI (reference sequence). Here the CDR3 DNA reads TGTGCCAGTGCCCCCGGAGGGTCTGGCTACACCTTC. This translates into CASAPGGSGYTF.

This clonotype has a count of ten or more. The rearrangement joins TRBV7-2 to TRBJ2-2; 8 positions match TRBD2. Germline V lookup: CDR1 SGHTA, CDR2 FQGNSA. The CDR3 contains 15 residues. The junction had 6 bases not matched to a gene; V was cut back by 5 bases and J by 4 bases. CDR3 nucleotides: TGTGCCAGCAGCCGGACTAGCTACGGCACCGGGGAGCTGTTTTTT. The encoded protein is CASSRTSYGTGELFF.

The J gene is TRBJ2-5, the V gene TRBV7-2; D call uncertain. V lost 4 bases to trimming and J lost 4 bases, with 4 bases between them. The CDR3 contains 11 residues. CDR1 is SGHTA, CDR2 FQGNSA, per germline. Here the CDR3 DNA reads TGTGCCAGCAGCTCCGGAGAGACCCAGTACTTC. It encodes CASSSGETQYF.

This clonotype was seen a few times. This chain uses TRBV20-1 with TRBJ2-7; 7 bases align to TRBD1. This CDR3 has 15 amino acids. Germline V gene sequence: CDR1 DFQATT, CDR2 SNEGSKA (reference sequence). Trimming cost V 2 bases and J 3 bases; bases outside gene matches: 10. DNA of the CDR3: TGCAGTGCTAGACGTGACAGGGTGAGGGGCTACGAGCAGTACTTC. Amino acid sequence: CSARRDRVRGYEQYF.

This clonotype appeared many times. The chain is built from TRBV6-1 and TRBJ2-5, with D possibly being TRBD1 (6 bases). Trimming took off 7 bases at V and 0 bases at J, with 12 bases between the two ends. This CDR3 region has 14 residues. Germline V lookup: CDR1 MNHNS, CDR2 SASEGT. CDR3 in amino acids: CASTPPGDQETQYF. The CDR3 nucleotides are TGTGCCAGCACCCCCCCAGGGGACCAAGAGACCCAGTACTTC.

This chain connects TRBV11-3 to TRBJ2-7, with 13 bases lining up with TRBD2. Losses at the gene ends were 0 bases for V and 2 bases for J; bases not matched to a gene: 13. The CDR3 has 20 residues. Germline V CDR1 and CDR2: SGHNT, YENEEA. CDR3 region: CASSLDLLGLAGVGPYEQYF. The CDR3 DNA follows: TGTGCCAGCAGCTTAGATTTATTAGGACTAGCGGGAGTTGGCCCCTACGAGCAGTACTTC. Complete variable domain (other parts from reference TRBV11-3 and TRBJ2-7): EAGVVQSPRYKIIEKKQPVAFWCNPISGHNTLYWYLQNLGQGPELLIRYENEEAVDDSQLPKDRFSAERLKGVDSTLKIQPAELGDSAVYLCASSLDLLGLAGVGPYEQYFGPGTRLTVT.

In DNA, the CDR3 is TGTGCCAGCAGCCCATCGACAGGGTCCCCCGGTGTCCAGCATTTT. Translation: CASSPSTGSPGVQHF. The V and J genes are TRBV7-2 and TRBJ1-5, with 7 bases fitting TRBD1. V was clipped by 5 bases and J by 12 bases; unmatched bases: 16. This CDR3 contains 15 residues. Germline values: CDR1 SGHTA, CDR2 FQGNSA.

There are many counts of this clonotype. J is TRBJ2-7 and V is TRBV21-1; the D call of TRBD1 is as the table states it, not checked on the DNA. TRBV21-1 is designated a pseudogene. The CDR3 totals 15 residues. The CDR3 here is CASSGSRDLDYEQYF. CDR3 coding DNA: TGTGCCAGCAGCGGATCCCGGGACCTGGACTACGAGCAGTACTTC.

The CDR3 spells CASSLWTSGTTTDTQYF. The CDR3 DNA sequence: TGTGCCAGCAGCCTCTGGACTAGCGGGACAACCACAGATACGCAGTATTTT. The chain is built from TRBV7-2 and TRBJ2-3, with 12 bases lining up with TRBD2. Germline V gene lookup returns CDR1 SGHTA and CDR2 FQGNSA. V shed 5 bases, J shed 2 bases, and the junction held 8 bases outside the gene matches. The CDR3 spans 17 residues.

J is TRBJ1-1 and V is TRBV28, with D unclear. This CDR3 is 13 amino acids long. Germline V gene lookup returns CDR1 MDHEN and CDR2 SYDVKM. V was cut by 5 bases and J by 4 bases, with 11 bases left in between. CDR3 DNA sequence: TGTGCCAGCAGTGAACAGATAATCACTGAAGCTTTCTTT. Translated, it gives CASSEQIITEAFF.

This clonotype appeared many times. V usage is TRBV7-2 and J usage is TRBJ1-5, with 8 bases that match TRBD1. There are 15 residues in the CDR3. Per the germline V gene, CDR1 is SGHTA and CDR2 is FQGNSA. Trimming cost V 5 bases and J 3 bases; bases outside gene matches: 6. In DNA form, the CDR3 reads TGTGCCAGCAGCGCCCAGACAGGGGTCAATCAGCCCCAGCATTTT. This gives the protein CASSAQTGVNQPQHF.

At least ten counts were recorded for this clonotype. One base away lies a much larger clone, so this may be a sequencing read error. V gene TRBV14 combines with J gene TRBJ1-3, with TRBD1 matching over 8 bases. This CDR3 is 13 amino acids long. Germline CDR1 reads SGHDN; CDR2 reads FVKESK. V trimming: 5 bases; J trimming: 4 bases; junction bases outside the gene matches: 1. CDR3 DNA: TGTGCCAGCAGCTGGGACAGGGGAAACACCATATATTTT. Translating gives CASSWDRGNTIYF.

This clonotype has a count of ten or more. The chain couples TRBV20-1 to TRBJ1-2; TRBD1 agrees at 11 bases. The germline gives CDR1 DFQATT, CDR2 SNEGSKA (reference sequence). V gave up 3 bases and J gave up 6 bases; unmatched junction bases: 6. There are 14 residues in the CDR3. The CDR3 region is CSASRDRGVDGYTF. CDR3 DNA sequence: TGCAGTGCTAGCCGGGACAGGGGGGTTGATGGCTACACCTTC.

In this sample, this clonotype turned up many times. The chain joins TRBV20-1 to TRBJ1-1, with D perhaps matching TRBD1 (5 bases). V was shortened by 4 bases and J by 2 bases, with 11 bases between the two germline ends. The CDR3 contains 13 residues. Looked up from germline, CDR1 is DFQATT and CDR2 is SNEGSKA (reference sequence). The CDR3 nucleotides are TGCAGTGCTACCCTGGGGGGTAACACTGAAGCTTTCTTT. This gives the protein CSATLGGNTEAFF.

The sample holds many counts of this clonotype. The chain has TRBV7-2 and TRBJ2-2, with D possibly called TRBD1 or TRBD2 (5 bases each). CDR1 and CDR2 from the germline V gene are SGHTA and FQGNSA. This CDR3 region has 15 residues. The V end lost 0 bases, the J end lost 3 bases, and 8 bases lay between the germline ends. The CDR3 DNA reads as TGTGCCAGCAGCTTAGCCGGGACGGACACCGGGGAGCTGTTTTTT. It is translated as CASSLAGTDTGELFF. Full variable domain (missing parts from reference TRBV7-2 and TRBJ2-2): GAGVSQSPSNKVTEKGKDVELRCDPISGHTALYWYRQSLGQGLEFLIYFQGNSAPDKSGLPSDRFSAERTGGSVSTLTIQRTQQEDSAVYLCASSLAGTDTGELFFGEGSRLTVL.